This paragraph reports one T cell receptor (beta chain). These data are taken from a study of cytomegalovirus exposure and HLA in healthy donors. Germline assignment: CDR1 MDHEN and CDR2 SYDVKM. The J segment lost 2 bases and the V segment lost 6 bases, leaving 4 bases of the junction unmatched. This CDR3 region has 16 residues. PCR involved 60 Vbeta and 13 Jbeta primers. TCRdb keeps only in-frame clones here, not all; method: immunoSEQ multiplex PCR. The data contain more than 95,000 clones, about 71% of them singletons. Sequencing was carried out using PBMCs. The chain uses TRBV28 and TRBJ2-1; 13 bases are shared with TRBD2. The TCR comes from a woman between 45 and 65 years old in good health and CMV-seronegative. The CDR3 bases are TGTGCCAGCAGCCCTACTAGCGGGGGGGCCTACAATGAGCAGTTCTTC. Translating gives CASSPTSGGAYNEQFF.